A selection of T cell receptor beta chains follows, all from one sample in a study of cytomegalovirus exposure and HLA in healthy donors. TCRdb's table, derived via immunoSEQ multiplex PCR, lists solely in-frame clones and lacks some. The sample includes 100,000 to 150,000 clones, roughly a sixth of them seen just once. The sequenced sample was PBMCs. The receptors originated from a female donor in good health and CMV-seropositive. Both conserved end residues are part of each CDR3. The order of the fields is clone size, D gene, CDR3 length, V gene, J gene, CDR3 DNA, CDR3 protein. D genes are given only for firm matches. Clone size is given for some rows only: seen once, a few or many times, or a class if the clone is expanded.

>NA|TRBD1|15|TRBV7-8|TRBJ2-1
TGTGCCAGCAGTCCTTATCTGGACAGGGGATATGAGCAGTTCTTC
CASSPYLDRGYEQFF
>few|NA|13|TRBV5-4|TRBJ2-1
TGTGCCAGCAGCCCCAGACAGTACAATGAGCAGTTCTTC
CASSPRQYNEQFF
>NA|NA|14|TRBV13|TRBJ1-2
TGTGCCAGCAGCTCGACCAACAAGGAGTCGGGCTACACCTTC
CASSSTNKESGYTF
>NA|NA|15|TRBV10-2|TRBJ1-5
TGCGCCAGCAGTGAGTATGGGGGGAACAATCAGCCCCAGCATTTT
CASSEYGGNNQPQHF
>NA|TRBD1|11|TRBV10-3|TRBJ2-7
TGTGCCATCGGACAGGGGCACGAGCAGTACTTC
CAIGQGHEQYF
>few|TRBD1|17|TRBV10-3|TRBJ2-2
TGTGCCATCAGTGAGATCGTATCAGGACAGGGGGCCGGGGAGCTGTTTTTT
CAISEIVSGQGAGELFF
>NA|TRBD2|15|TRBV9|TRBJ2-7
TGTGCCAGCAGCGTAGATGGTAGCGGGAGCTACGAGCAGTACTTC
CASSVDGSGSYEQYF
>NA|NA|13|TRBV5-1|TRBJ2-7
TGCGCCAGCAGCAGGACAGTCTCCTACGAGCAGTACTTC
CASSRTVSYEQYF
>NA|TRBD2|17|TRBV2|TRBJ2-3
TGTGCCAGCAGTGGTATAGCGGGAGGGGAAAGCACAGATACGCAGTATTTT
CASSGIAGGESTDTQYF
>NA|TRBD2|18|TRBV7-9|TRBJ2-1
TGTGCCAGCAGCAACATGGGGGGGAGGGCCGGGGGCTACAATGAGCAGTTCTTC
CASSNMGGRAGGYNEQFF
>few|TRBD1|14|TRBV27|TRBJ1-5
TGTGCCAGCAGTTTATCGACAGGGTATCAGCCCCAGCATTTT
CASSLSTGYQPQHF
>NA|NA|15|TRBV15|TRBJ1-5
TGTGCCACCAGCAGAGGATTGGAGGGAAATCAGCCCCAGCATTTT
CATSRGLEGNQPQHF
>NA|NA|15|TRBV6-6|TRBJ2-2
TGTGCCAGCAGTTACGACACTAGTGGGACCGGGGAGCTGTTTTTT
CASSYDTSGTGELFF
>few|TRBD2|15|TRBV6-5|TRBJ2-1
TGTGCCAGCAGTTATCGCGGTGGGAGGGGCAATGAGCAGTTCTTC
CASSYRGGRGNEQFF
>few|NA|11|TRBV20-1|TRBJ1-2
TGCAGTGCTAGTAACAGCTATGGCTACACCTTC
CSASNSYGYTF
>few|TRBD1|13|TRBV7-2|TRBJ1-6
TGTGCCAGCAGCTTCACAGGGGATTCACCCCTCCACTTT
CASSFTGDSPLHF
>NA|NA|18|TRBV4-1|TRBJ2-3
TGCGCCAGCAGCCAACTTATGGGGGCTAGCGGCGACACAGATACGCAGTATTTT
CASSQLMGASGDTDTQYF
>few|NA|14|TRBV28|TRBJ2-7
TGTGCCAGCAGTTTATTAAACTTACCATACGAGCAGTACTTC
CASSLLNLPYEQYF
>few|TRBD1|15|TRBV5-4|TRBJ2-7
TGTGCCAGCAGCCTCACAGGGGGCGCGTTCCACGAGCAGTACTTC
CASSLTGGAFHEQYF
>NA|TRBD1|13|TRBV29-1|TRBJ1-2
TGCAGTGACCGGGACAGGGGTTTTTATGGCTACACCTTC
CSDRDRGFYGYTF
>NA|TRBD1|17|TRBV7-9|TRBJ2-6
TGTGCCAGCAGGGGGGACAGGGCGCGCTCTGGGGCCAACGTCCTGACTTTC
CASRGDRARSGANVLTF
>NA|TRBD1|15|TRBV6-1|TRBJ1-1
TGTGCCAGCAGTGATCAAGACAGGGGGAACACTGAAGCTTTCTTT
CASSDQDRGNTEAFF
>few|NA|17|TRBV4-3|TRBJ2-7
TGCGCCAGCAGCCAAGTGGCCGGGACTGCTAGCTCCTACGAGCAGTACTTC
CASSQVAGTASSYEQYF